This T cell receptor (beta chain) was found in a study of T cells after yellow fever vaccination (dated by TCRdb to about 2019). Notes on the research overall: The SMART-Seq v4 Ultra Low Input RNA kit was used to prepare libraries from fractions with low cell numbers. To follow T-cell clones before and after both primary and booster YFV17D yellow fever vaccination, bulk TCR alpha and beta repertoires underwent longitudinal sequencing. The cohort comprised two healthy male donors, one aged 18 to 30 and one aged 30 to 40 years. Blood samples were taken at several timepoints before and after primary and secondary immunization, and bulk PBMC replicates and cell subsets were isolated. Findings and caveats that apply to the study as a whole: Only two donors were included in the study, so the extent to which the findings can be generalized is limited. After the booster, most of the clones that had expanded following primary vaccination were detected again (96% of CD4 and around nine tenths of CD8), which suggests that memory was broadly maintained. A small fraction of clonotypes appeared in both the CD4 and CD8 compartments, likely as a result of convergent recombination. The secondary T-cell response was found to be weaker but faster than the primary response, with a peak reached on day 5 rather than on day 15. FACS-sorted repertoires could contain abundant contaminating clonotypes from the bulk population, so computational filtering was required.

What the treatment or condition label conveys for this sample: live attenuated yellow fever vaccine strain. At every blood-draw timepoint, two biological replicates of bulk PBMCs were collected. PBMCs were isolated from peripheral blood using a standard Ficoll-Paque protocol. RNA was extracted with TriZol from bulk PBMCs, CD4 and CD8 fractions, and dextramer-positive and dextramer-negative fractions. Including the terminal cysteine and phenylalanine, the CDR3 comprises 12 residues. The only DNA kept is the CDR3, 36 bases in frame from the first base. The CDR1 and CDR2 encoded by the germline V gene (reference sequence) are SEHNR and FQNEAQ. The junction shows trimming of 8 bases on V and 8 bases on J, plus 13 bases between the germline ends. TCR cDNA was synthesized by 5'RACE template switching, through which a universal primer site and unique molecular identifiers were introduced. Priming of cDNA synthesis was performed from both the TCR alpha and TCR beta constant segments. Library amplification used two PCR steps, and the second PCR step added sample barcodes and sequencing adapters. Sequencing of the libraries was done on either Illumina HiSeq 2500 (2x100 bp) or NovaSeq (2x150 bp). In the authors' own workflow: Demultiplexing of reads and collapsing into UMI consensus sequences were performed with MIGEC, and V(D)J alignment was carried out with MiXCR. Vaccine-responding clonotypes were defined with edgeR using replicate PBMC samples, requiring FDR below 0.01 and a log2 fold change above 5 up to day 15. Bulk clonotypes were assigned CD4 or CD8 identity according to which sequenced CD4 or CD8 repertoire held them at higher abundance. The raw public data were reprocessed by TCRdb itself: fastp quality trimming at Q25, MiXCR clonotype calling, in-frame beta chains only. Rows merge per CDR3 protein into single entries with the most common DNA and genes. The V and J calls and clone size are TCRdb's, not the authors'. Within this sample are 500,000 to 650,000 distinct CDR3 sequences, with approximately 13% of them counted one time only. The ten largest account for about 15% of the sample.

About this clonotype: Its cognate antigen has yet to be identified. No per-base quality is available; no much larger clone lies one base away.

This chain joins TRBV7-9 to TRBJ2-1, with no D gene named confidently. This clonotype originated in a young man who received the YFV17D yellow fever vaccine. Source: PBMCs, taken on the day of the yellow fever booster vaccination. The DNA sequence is TGTGCCAGCGTGGGCCGTCGGGATGAGCAGTTCTTC. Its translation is CASVGRRDEQFF.